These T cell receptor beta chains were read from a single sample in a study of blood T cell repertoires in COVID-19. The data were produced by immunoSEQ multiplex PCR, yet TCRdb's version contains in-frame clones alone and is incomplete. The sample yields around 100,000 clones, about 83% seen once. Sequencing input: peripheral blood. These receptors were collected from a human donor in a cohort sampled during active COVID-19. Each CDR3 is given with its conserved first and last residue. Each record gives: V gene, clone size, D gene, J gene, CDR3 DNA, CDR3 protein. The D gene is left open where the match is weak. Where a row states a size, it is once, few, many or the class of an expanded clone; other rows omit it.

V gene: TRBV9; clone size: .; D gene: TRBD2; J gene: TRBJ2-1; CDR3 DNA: TGTGCCAGCAGCGCGGGGGGACCCTACAATGAGCAGTTCTTC; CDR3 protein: CASSAGGPYNEQFF
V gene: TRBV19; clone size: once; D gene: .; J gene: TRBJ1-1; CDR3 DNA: TGTGCCAGTAGTAGGTTCGGGATGAACACTGAAGCTTTCTTT; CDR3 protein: CASSRFGMNTEAFF
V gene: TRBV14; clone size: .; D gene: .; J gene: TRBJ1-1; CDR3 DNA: TGTGCCAGCAGCCAAGTTCAGGGAAAAGCTTTCTTT; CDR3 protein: CASSQVQGKAFF
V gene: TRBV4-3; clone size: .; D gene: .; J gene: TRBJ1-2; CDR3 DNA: TGCGCCAGCAGCCAAGATCGGATAGGCAGGGGCTACACCTTC; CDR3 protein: CASSQDRIGRGYTF
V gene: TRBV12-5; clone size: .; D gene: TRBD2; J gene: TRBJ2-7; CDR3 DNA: TGTGCTAGTGGTTTGCCCCCCGAAGAGGGCGGGAGGGCCGACGAGCAGTACTTC; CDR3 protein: CASGLPPEEGGRADEQYF
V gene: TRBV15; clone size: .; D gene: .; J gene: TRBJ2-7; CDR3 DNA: TGTGCCACCAGCAGATCGGGGACTGGCTACTACGAGCAGTACTTC; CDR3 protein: CATSRSGTGYYEQYF
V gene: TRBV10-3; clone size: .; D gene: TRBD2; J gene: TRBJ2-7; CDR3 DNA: TGTGCCATTCTAGCGGATGTCTCCTACGAGCAGTACTTC; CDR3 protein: CAILADVSYEQYF
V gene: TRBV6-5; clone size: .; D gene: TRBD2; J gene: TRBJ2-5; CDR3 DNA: TGTGCCAGCAGCGCGGGACTAGGCCCGTGGACCCAGTACTTC; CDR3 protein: CASSAGLGPWTQYF
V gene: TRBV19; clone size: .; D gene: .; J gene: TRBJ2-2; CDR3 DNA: TGTGCCAGTAGTAGGGACTTTACCGGGGAGCTGTTTTTT; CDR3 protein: CASSRDFTGELFF
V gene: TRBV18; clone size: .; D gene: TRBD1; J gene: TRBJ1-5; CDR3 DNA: TGTGCCAGCTCACCGGGACAGGGGAATCAGCCCCAGCATTTT; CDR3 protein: CASSPGQGNQPQHF
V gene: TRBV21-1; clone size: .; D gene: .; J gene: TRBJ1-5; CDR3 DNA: TGTGCCAGCAGCAAAGGCCACCGGGAACCCAATCAGCCCCAGCATTTT; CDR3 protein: CASSKGHREPNQPQHF
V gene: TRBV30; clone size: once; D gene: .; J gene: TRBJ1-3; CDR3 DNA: TGTGCCTGGAGTGACTCGCCGGCCAGCGTAGGAACCATATATTTT; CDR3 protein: CAWSDSPASVGTIYF
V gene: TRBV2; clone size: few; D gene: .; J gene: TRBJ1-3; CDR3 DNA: TGTGCCAGCAGTGAAGGGAGGGCCGGAGGAAACACCATATATTTT; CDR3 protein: CASSEGRAGGNTIYF
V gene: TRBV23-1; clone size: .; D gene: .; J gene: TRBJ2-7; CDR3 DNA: TGCGCCAGCAGTCCTCACGAACGGGCGGGCGCGCGGTACGAGCAGTACTTC; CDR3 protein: CASSPHERAGARYEQYF
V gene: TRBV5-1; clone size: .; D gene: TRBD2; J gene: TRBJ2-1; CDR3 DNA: TGCGCCAGCAGTACCGGGACTAGTTATTTCTATGAGCAGTTCTTC; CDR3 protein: CASSTGTSYFYEQFF
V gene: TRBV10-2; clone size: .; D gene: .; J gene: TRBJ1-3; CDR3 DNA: TGCGCCAGCAGAGGGGATGGAAACACCATATATTTT; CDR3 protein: CASRGDGNTIYF
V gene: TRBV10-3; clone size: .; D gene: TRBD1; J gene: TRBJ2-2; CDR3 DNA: TGTGCCATCAGACCCGACAGGGGGAACACCGGGGAGCTGTTTTTT; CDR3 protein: CAIRPDRGNTGELFF
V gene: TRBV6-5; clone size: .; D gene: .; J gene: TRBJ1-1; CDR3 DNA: TGTGCCAGCAGCCGACTCCAGATCGCTGAAGCTTTCTTT; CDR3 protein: CASSRLQIAEAFF
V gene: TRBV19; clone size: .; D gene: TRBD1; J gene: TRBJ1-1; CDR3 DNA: TGTGCCAGTAGTATAGATCGACAGGGTTCATCAGCTTTCTTT; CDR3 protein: CASSIDRQGSSAFF
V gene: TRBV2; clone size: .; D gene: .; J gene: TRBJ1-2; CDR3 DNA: TGTGCCAGCAGTGTCGTCGTGTTTGACAGCAGGGCTTTAGGCTACACCTTC; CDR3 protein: CASSVVVFDSRALGYTF
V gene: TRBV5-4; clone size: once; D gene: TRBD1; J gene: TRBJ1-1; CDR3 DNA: TGTGCCAGCAGCCCTCCTGGGACAGGAGGTTTCACTGAAGCTTTCTTT; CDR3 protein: CASSPPGTGGFTEAFF
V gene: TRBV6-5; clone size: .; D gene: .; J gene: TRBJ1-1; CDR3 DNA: TGTGCCAGCACTTTTGACAGGTCCACTGAAGCTTTCTTT; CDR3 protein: CASTFDRSTEAFF
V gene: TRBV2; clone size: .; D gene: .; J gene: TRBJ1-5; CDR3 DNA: TGTGCCAGCAGTGGATGGACAAGCAATCAGCCTCAGCATTTT; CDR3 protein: CASSGWTSNQPQHF
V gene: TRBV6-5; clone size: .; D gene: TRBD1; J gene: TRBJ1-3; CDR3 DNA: TGTGCCAGCAGACAGGGGGGAAACACCATATATTTT; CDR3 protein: CASRQGGNTIYF
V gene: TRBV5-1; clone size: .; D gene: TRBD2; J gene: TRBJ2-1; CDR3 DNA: TGCGCCAGCAAACCGGGACTAGCGGAGGCGCAAGAGTTCTTC; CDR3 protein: CASKPGLAEAQEFF
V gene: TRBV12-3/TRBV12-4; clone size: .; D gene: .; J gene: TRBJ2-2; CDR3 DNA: TGTGCCAGCAGTTTCGGACACTCCGGGGAGCTGTTTTTT; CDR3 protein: CASSFGHSGELFF
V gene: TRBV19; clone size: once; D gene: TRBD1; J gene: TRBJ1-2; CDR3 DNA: TGTGCCAGTAGTAATGACAGGGCCTATGGCTACACCTTC; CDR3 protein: CASSNDRAYGYTF
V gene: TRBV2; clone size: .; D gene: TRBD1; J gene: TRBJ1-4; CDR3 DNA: TGTGCCAGCAGTTCCGGGACAGGGGGCCAAACTAATGAAAAACTGTTTTTT; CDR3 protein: CASSSGTGGQTNEKLFF
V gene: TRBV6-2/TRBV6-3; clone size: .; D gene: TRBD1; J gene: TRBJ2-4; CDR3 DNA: TGTGCCAGCAGTTACTCGAGGTCAGGGGGCGAGAACATTCAGTACTTC; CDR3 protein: CASSYSRSGGENIQYF
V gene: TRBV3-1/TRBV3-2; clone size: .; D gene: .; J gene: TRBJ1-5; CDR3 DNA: TGTGCCAGCAGCCAGTGGGGGGGGAATCAGCCCCAGCATTTT; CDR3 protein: CASSQWGGNQPQHF
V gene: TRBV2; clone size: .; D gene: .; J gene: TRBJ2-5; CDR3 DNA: TGTGCCAGCAGTGAAGGTCTTAAAGAGACCCAGTACTTC; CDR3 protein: CASSEGLKETQYF
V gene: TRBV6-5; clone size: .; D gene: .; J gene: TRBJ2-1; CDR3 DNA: TGTGCCAGCAGTTCCCCGAGGGGGGGTGAGCAGTTCTTC; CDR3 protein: CASSSPRGGEQFF
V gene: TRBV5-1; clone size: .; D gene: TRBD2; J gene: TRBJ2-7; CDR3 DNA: TGCGCCAGCAGCCCAGAGACTAGCGGGATCTACGAGCAGTACTTC; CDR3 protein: CASSPETSGIYEQYF
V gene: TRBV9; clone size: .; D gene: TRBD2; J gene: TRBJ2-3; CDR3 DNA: TGTGCCAGCGGAGGACTAGCGGGGGGACGCACAGATACGCAGTATTTT; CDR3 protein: CASGGLAGGRTDTQYF
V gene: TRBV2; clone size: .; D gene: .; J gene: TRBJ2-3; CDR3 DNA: TGTGCCAGCAGCCCCCAAGATACGCAGTATTTT; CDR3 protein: CASSPQDTQYF
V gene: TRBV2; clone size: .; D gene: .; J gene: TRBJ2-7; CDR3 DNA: TGTGCCAGCAGTGTACCGAGGGATCCTTCGAAACCTACCTACGAGCAGTACTTC; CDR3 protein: CASSVPRDPSKPTYEQYF
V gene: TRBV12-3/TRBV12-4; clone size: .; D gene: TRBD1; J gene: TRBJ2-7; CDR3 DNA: TGTGCCAGCAGTAAGACAGGGGACCACGAGCAGTACTTC; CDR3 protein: CASSKTGDHEQYF
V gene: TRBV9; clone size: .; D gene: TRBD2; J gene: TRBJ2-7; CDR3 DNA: TGTGCCAGCAGCGTAGACAAACTAGCGGGCTCATCCTACGAGCAGTACTTC; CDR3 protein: CASSVDKLAGSSYEQYF
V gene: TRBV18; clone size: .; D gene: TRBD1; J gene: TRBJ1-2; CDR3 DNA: TGTGCCAGCTCACCGGGACAGACTGGAGGCTACACCTTC; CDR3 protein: CASSPGQTGGYTF
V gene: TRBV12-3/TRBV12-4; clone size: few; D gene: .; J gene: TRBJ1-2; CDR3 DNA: TGTGCCAGCAGTTTAATGTTAGTCCATGGCTACACCTTC; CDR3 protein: CASSLMLVHGYTF
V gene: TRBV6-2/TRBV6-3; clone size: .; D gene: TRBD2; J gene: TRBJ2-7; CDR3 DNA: TGTGCCAGCAGTCCGACCCCGGGACTAGCACCCTCGTACGAGCAGTACTTC; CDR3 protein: CASSPTPGLAPSYEQYF
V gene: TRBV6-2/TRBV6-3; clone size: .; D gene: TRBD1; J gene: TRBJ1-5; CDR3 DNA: TGTGCCAGCAGTTACTGGGGAGACAGGGGTCAGCCCCAGCATTTT; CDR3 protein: CASSYWGDRGQPQHF
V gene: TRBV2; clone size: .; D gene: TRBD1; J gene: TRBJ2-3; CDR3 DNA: TGTGCCAGCAGTGGACAGGGGGCGGATACGCAGTATTTT; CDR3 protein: CASSGQGADTQYF
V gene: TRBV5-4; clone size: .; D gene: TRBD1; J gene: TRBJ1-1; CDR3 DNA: TGTGCCAGCAGCTTGGGAGGGGGCAGGAACACTGAAGCTTTCTTT; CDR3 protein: CASSLGGGRNTEAFF
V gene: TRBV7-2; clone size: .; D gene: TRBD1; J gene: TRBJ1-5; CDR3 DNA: TGTGCCAGCAGCCTGACAGGGCAGAATCAGCCCCAGCATTTT; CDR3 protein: CASSLTGQNQPQHF
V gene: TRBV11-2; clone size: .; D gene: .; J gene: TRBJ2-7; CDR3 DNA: TGTGCCAGCAGCTTAGATGGGGGGGAGCAGTACTTC; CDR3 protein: CASSLDGGEQYF
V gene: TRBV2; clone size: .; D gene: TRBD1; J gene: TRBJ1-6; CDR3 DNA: TGTGCCAGCAGACGGACAGGGGGTATTTCACCCCTCCACTTT; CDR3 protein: CASRRTGGISPLHF
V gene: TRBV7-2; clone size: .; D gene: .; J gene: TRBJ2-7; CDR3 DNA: TGTGCCAGCAGCGGAGTCGGCGGGCACTACGAGCAGTACTTC; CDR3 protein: CASSGVGGHYEQYF
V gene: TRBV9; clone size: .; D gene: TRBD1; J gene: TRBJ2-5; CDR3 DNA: TGTGCCAGCAGCGGTGGACAGGGGATGGAGACCCAGTACTTC; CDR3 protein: CASSGGQGMETQYF